Listed here are 7 T cell receptor beta chains from one sample, sequenced in a study of cytomegalovirus exposure and HLA in healthy donors. PCR primers comprised 60 Vbeta and 13 Jbeta primers. The repertoire was sequenced with immunoSEQ multiplex PCR; TCRdb's copy has only in-frame clones and lacks some. Among about 110,000 clones listed, just over 70% were seen once. The sequenced sample consisted of PBMCs. The receptors originated from a boy younger than 18 in good health and CMV-seronegative.

The rearrangement links TRBV5-1 to TRBJ2-7, with D unresolved. CDR1 is SGHRS, CDR2 YFSETQ, per germline. V gave up 4 bases and J gave up 7 bases, with 9 bases separating them. This CDR3 comprises 11 residues. The CDR3 reads CASSARWEQYF. In DNA form, the CDR3 reads TGCGCCAGCAGCGCCCGGTGGGAGCAGTACTTC.

The table lists this clone with a count of one. The rearrangement joins TRBV6-1 to TRBJ2-3; 8 bases agree with TRBD1. CDR1 is MNHNS and CDR2 is SASEGT in the germline V gene. The trim removed 6 bases at V and 5 bases at J, leaving 4 bases unmatched. The CDR3 loop spans 13 amino acids. CDR3 amino acids: CASSRGREDTQYF. DNA of the CDR3: TGTGCCAGCAGCAGGGGGCGAGAAGATACGCAGTATTTT.

This clone was recorded once. The CDR3 DNA follows: TGCGCCAGCAGCGTCGATCACGGCGGGGAGCTGTTTTTT. It yields the protein CASSVDHGGELFF. The V and J genes are TRBV5-1 and TRBJ2-2; D remains ambiguous. The germline V gene has CDR1 SGHRS and CDR2 YFSETQ. Trimming removed 4 bases from V and 7 bases from J, with 11 bases in between. The CDR3 runs 13 residues.

The count of this clone is one. This chain uses TRBV7-9 with TRBJ1-3; D not resolved. Germline values: CDR1 SEHNR, CDR2 FQNEAQ (reference sequence). Trimming cost V 5 bases and J 2 bases, with 10 bases left between them. CDR3 length: 14 residues. The CDR3 DNA is TGTGCCAGCAGCCCCCCCGGGGCTGGAAACACCATATATTTT. The encoded protein is CASSPPGAGNTIYF.

The chain is built from TRBV5-5 and TRBJ1-1, with 9 bases matching TRBD1. The CDR3 totals 17 residues. V was clipped by 0 bases and J by 2 bases; unmatched bases: 8. CDR1 and CDR2 from the germline V gene are SGHKS and YYEKEE (reference sequence). CDR3 region: CASSLDGTGRFNTEAFF. CDR3 coding DNA: TGTGCCAGCAGCTTGGATGGGACAGGGAGGTTCAACACTGAAGCTTTCTTT.

The chain combines TRBV14 with TRBJ2-7; perhaps TRBD1 as D (6 bases). Germline V CDR1 and CDR2: SGHDN, FVKESK. Trimming removed 4 bases from V and 2 bases from J, with 12 bases in between. This CDR3 is built from 14 residues. CDR3 bases: TGTGCCAGCAGCCCACAGGGTCCTACCTACGAGCAGTACTTC. Its protein is CASSPQGPTYEQYF.

This clone was seen more than once but under ten times. The rearrangement uses TRBV6-1 and TRBJ1-6; 8 bases are shared with TRBD1. Looked up from germline, CDR1 is MNHNS and CDR2 is SASEGT. The length of the CDR3 is 13 residues. V dropped 8 bases and J dropped 6; count of bases not matched to a gene: 3. CDR3 sequence: CASEGQVNSPLHF. As DNA, the CDR3 is TGTGCCAGCGAGGGACAGGTTAATTCACCCCTCCACTTT.